This T cell receptor (beta chain) was profiled in a study of ipilimumab plus nivolumab after autologous stem cell transplantation. Repertoires were generated with immunoSEQ multiplex PCR, while TCRdb's copy carries only in-frame clones and drops some. The repertoire consists of around 17,000 clones, with about 65% occurring once and the leading ten covering less than 25%. The TCR sequence derives from a male donor with diffuse large B-cell lymphoma. The sequencing used PBMCs, collected in a trial of ipilimumab plus nivolumab as post-transplant consolidation.

The CDR3: CASSLGVGSGNTIYF. DNA of the CDR3: TGTGCCAGCAGCTTAGGGGTCGGGTCTGGAAACACCATATATTTT. The genes are TRBV11-2 and TRBJ1-3, with unresolved D. The V and J ends lost 1 base and 1 base respectively, with 8 bases between them. The germline V gene encodes CDR1 SGHAT and CDR2 FQNNGV. This CDR3 contains 15 residues.